The entry below gives a single T cell receptor beta chain sequence along with its context. It has no known antigen specificity. No clone much larger than this one lies a single base away; base qualities are absent. These data belong to a study of control samples from healthy donors and cancer patients (dated by TCRdb to the early 2020s). The germline V gene provides CDR1 KGHSH and CDR2 LQKENI. The junction shows trimming of 0 bases on V and 2 bases on J, plus 7 bases between the germline ends. The CDR3 contains 14 residues, cysteine and phenylalanine counted. The kept DNA is CDR3 alone, 42 bases in frame from the first base. To prepare the library, the immunoSEQ multiplex PCR assay was applied. This is the immuneACCESS table as TCRdb keeps it, with only in-frame sequences that have V and J called. A part of the clones is gone; compared with another copy, unresolved V genes explain less than half, and the rest is unexplained. The sample table holds over 200,000 clones, of which about 80% were seen once. The ten biggest clones cover about an eighth of the sample.

Sequenced sample: PBMCs. The chain joins TRBV18 to TRBJ2-5; the D gene cannot be resolved reliably. The TCR sequence derives from an older woman with lung cancer. CDR3 sequence: CASSPPPLQETQYF. DNA sequence: TGTGCCAGCTCACCACCCCCCCTACAAGAGACCCAGTACTTC. Reference TRBV18 and TRBJ2-5 genes cover what lies past the CDR3, so the full variable domain is NAGVMQNPRHLVRRRGQEARLRCSPMKGHSHVYWYRQLPEEGLKFMVYLQKENIIDESGMPKERFSAEFPKEGPSILRIQQVVRGDSAAYFCASSPPPLQETQYFGPGTRLLVL.